A selection of T cell receptor beta chains follows, all from one sample in a study of T cell repertoires in cytomegalovirus infection. TCRdb re-called the reads with MiXCR, one entry per CDR3 protein. This sample has approximately 140,000 distinct CDR3 sequences; approximately 9.2% occur once, and the top ten carry roughly 9.1%. Sequencing input: PBMCs. The source of these receptors is a human donor in good health (CMV status not recorded). Some clones in this sample may be carry-over from other donors' samples. The CDR3 runs from the conserved cysteine through the conserved F or W. The D gene is left open where the match is weak. For some rows the clone size is stated as once, few or many, or as a class when expanded; others skip it.

D gene | J gene | V gene | clone size | CDR3 DNA | CDR3 protein
TRBD2 | TRBJ2-1 | TRBV12-3/TRBV12-4 | many | TGTGCCAGCAGTTTCTCGGCGGGGGTGGGCAATGAGCAGTTCTTC | CASSFSAGVGNEQFF
. | TRBJ1-1 | TRBV7-8 | many | TGTGCCAGCATGGGGGGCACTGAAGCTTTCTTT | CASMGGTEAFF
. | TRBJ2-1 | TRBV29-1 | . | TGCAGCGCGGCGGGCAAGATTGACAATGAGCAGTTCTTC | CSAAGKIDNEQFF
. | TRBJ2-5 | TRBV5-4 | many | TGTGCCAGCAGCCCCAGGGATTTCCAAGAGACCCAGTACTTC | CASSPRDFQETQYF
. | TRBJ1-3 | TRBV19 | . | TGTGCCAGTATTAAGGGGCCAAGCCTCTCTGGAAACACCATATATTTT | CASIKGPSLSGNTIYF
TRBD1 | TRBJ2-1 | TRBV28 | many | TGTGCCAGCAGTTTGCCGACAGGGGCCATCGGGAATGAGCAGTTCTTC | CASSLPTGAIGNEQFF
TRBD2 | TRBJ2-1 | TRBV5-1 | many | TGCGCCAGCAGCTTCCTAGCGGGGGCTAACAATGAGCAGTTCTTC | CASSFLAGANNEQFF
. | TRBJ1-1 | TRBV6-5 | many | TGTGCCAGCAGGTCCGGGATCATGAACACTGAAGCTTTCTTT | CASRSGIMNTEAFF
. | TRBJ1-5 | TRBV5-6 | . | TGTGCCAGCAGCTTGGCGATGGGGGGGTTCAATCAGCCCCAGCATTTT | CASSLAMGGFNQPQHF
. | TRBJ2-1 | TRBV28 | few | TGTGCCAGCAGCTCAGGGACCGCTTTCCCCCCCTACAATGAGCAGTTCTTC | CASSSGTAFPPYNEQFF
TRBD1 | TRBJ2-2 | TRBV15 | . | TGTGCCACCAGCTTAAGGGGGCCTGTCGGGGAGCTGTTTTTT | CATSLRGPVGELFF
. | TRBJ1-1 | TRBV4-1 | many | TGCGCCAGCAGCCCCCCCCTTAAGGACACTGAAGCTTTCTTT | CASSPPLKDTEAFF
. | TRBJ1-5 | TRBV28 | many | TGTGCCAGCATCCCTCAAGGGATTCGCGGGGGTCAGCCCCAGCATTTT | CASIPQGIRGGQPQHF
. | TRBJ1-1 | TRBV7-9 | many | TGTGCCAGCAGCTTTGGTACGTGGCAGCTAGAGAACACTGAAGCTTTCTTT | CASSFGTWQLENTEAFF
. | TRBJ1-5 | TRBV4-1 | . | TGCGCCAGCAGCCAAGATGGGGGGATTCTTTTGTCGCCCCAGCATTTT | CASSQDGGILLSPQHF
. | TRBJ1-5 | TRBV16 | many | TGTGCCAGCAAGTATAGCAATCAGCCCCAGCATTTT | CASKYSNQPQHF
. | TRBJ2-1 | TRBV7-6 | many | TGTGCCAGCAGCTTAAAGCCGCGCTTCGAGGCTATATCCTACAATGAGCAGTTCTTC | CASSLKPRFEAISYNEQFF
TRBD1 | TRBJ1-2 | TRBV5-1 | . | TGCGCCAGCAGCTTGGATGGACAGGGTGGCTATGGCTACACCTTC | CASSLDGQGGYGYTF
. | TRBJ1-2 | TRBV5-1 | . | TGCGCCAGCAGCTTGGCTGGTCTAGGAATGGATGGCTACACCTTC | CASSLAGLGMDGYTF
TRBD1 | TRBJ1-1 | TRBV4-1 | many | TGCGCCAGCAGCCTCACAATGCCCGACAGGGGACGGTTTCAGAACACTGAAGCTTTCTTT | CASSLTMPDRGRFQNTEAFF
. | TRBJ1-1 | TRBV19 | many | TGTGCCAGTAGTGTCCCGGGTGGAACTGAAGCTTTCTTT | CASSVPGGTEAFF
TRBD1 | TRBJ1-2 | TRBV29-1 | . | TGCAGCGTTGAAAGGGGACAGGGTTATGGCTACACCTTC | CSVERGQGYGYTF